What follows are 19 T cell receptor beta chains derived from one specimen sequenced in a study of identical twins. TCRdb reanalysed the 5' RACE reads using MiXCR and keeps one entry per CDR3 protein. This repertoire shows 200,000 to 300,000 distinct CDR3 sequences, roughly 13% found once; its top ten account for 3.5% to 4.5%. The sample was also linked to a second study, of yellow fever vaccine responses in identical twins.

The sample taken for sequencing was memory (CD45RO+) T cells sorted from blood. Source of these receptors: a woman aged 18-29 years in good health.

This clonotype was picked up a small number of times. The genes are TRBV11-3 and TRBJ2-1, with D perhaps matching TRBD1 or TRBD2 (5 bases each). Germline loops: CDR1 SGHNT, CDR2 YENEEA. The germline V and J ends were trimmed by 2 bases and 7 bases, with 12 bases remaining between them. CDR3 size: 14 residues. As DNA, the CDR3 is TGTGCCAGCAGCTTAATGGGACCGGGGAATGAGCAGTTCTTC. It is translated as CASSLMGPGNEQFF.

This clonotype has a handful of counts. The chain employs TRBV7-8 and TRBJ2-3, with 14 nucleotides matching TRBD2. The germline V gene has CDR1 SGHVS and CDR2 FQNEAQ. V was pared by 7 bases and J by 5 bases, with 5 bases of the junction left unmatched. The CDR3 covers 15 residues. The CDR3: CASNRGTSGRDTQYF. The CDR3 nucleotides read TGTGCCAGCAACCGTGGGACTAGCGGGAGAGATACGCAGTATTTT.

This clonotype was seen ten or more times. The chain joins TRBV9 to TRBJ2-7, with D perhaps matching TRBD2 (6 bases). The CDR3 runs to 17 residues. Trimming removed 0 bases from V and 7 bases from J, with 23 bases in between. Germline CDR1 reads SGDLS; CDR2 reads YYNGEE. CDR3 sequence: CASSVAVLGGGIGEQYF. CDR3 bases: TGTGCCAGCAGCGTAGCGGTCTTGGGGGGTGGGATTGGGGAGCAGTACTTC.

In its sample, this clonotype was seen a few times. This rearrangement joins TRBV2 to TRBJ2-3; 11 bases are shared with TRBD2. Germline V gene data show CDR1 as SNHLY and CDR2 as FYNNEI. There are 16 residues in the CDR3. V shed 7 bases and J 2 bases; nucleotides not matched to a gene: 8. The CDR3 sequence is CASKLAGGPVTDTQYF. The DNA for the CDR3 is TGTGCCAGCAAATTAGCGGGGGGGCCCGTCACAGATACGCAGTATTTT.

This clonotype has just a few counts. The V gene is TRBV11-2, the J gene TRBJ1-4, with a weak D call TRBD1 (5 bases). The ends were cut back, 2 bases at V and 3 bases at J, with 13 bases in the middle. This CDR3 spans 16 amino acids. Germline CDR1 and CDR2: SGHAT and FQNNGV. In nucleotides, the CDR3 is TGTGCCAGCAGCTTACAGGGCTGGTCTTCTAATGAAAAACTGTTTTTT. This translates into CASSLQGWSSNEKLFF.

Concerning this clonotype itself: A much larger clone is a single base away; this may be a read error. This rearrangement joins TRBV20-1 to TRBJ2-4, with a tentative D call TRBD2 (5 bases). Germline V gene sequence: CDR1 DFQATT, CDR2 SNEGSKA (reference sequence). CDR3 length equals 14 residues. V was trimmed by 4 bases and J by 0 bases, leaving 10 bases between them. The CDR3 sequence: CSAISRGAKNIQYF. DNA for the CDR3: TGCAGTGCTATATCCCGGGGAGCCAAAAACATTCAGTACTTC.

V is TRBV7-2 and J is TRBJ2-7, with 7 bases aligning to TRBD2. CDR3 length: 14 residues. J was trimmed by 3 bases and V by 7 bases; bases with no gene match: 9. Germline V lookup: CDR1 SGHTA, CDR2 FQGNSA. The CDR3 sequence is CASTISGTNYEQYF. The CDR3 coding sequence is TGTGCCAGCACCATCAGCGGGACTAACTACGAGCAGTACTTC. The variable domain in full, with the rest retrieved from reference TRBV7-2 and TRBJ2-7, is GAGVSQSPSNKVTEKGKDVELRCDPISGHTALYWYRQSLGQGLEFLIYFQGNSAPDKSGLPSDRFSAERTGGSVSTLTIQRTQQEDSAVYLCASTISGTNYEQYFGPGTRLTVT.

In this sample, this clonotype turned up a few times. The gene calls are TRBV12-3 or TRBV12-4 and TRBJ1-2; 8 bases match TRBD1. The CDR3 consists of 14 residues. V lost 6 bases and J lost 8; bases outside the gene matches: 11. The CDR3 is CASRTQGATRGYTF. In DNA, the CDR3 is TGTGCCAGCAGGACTCAGGGGGCTACTCGGGGCTACACCTTC.

The rearrangement uses TRBV5-5 and TRBJ2-7; D is perhaps TRBD1 or TRBD2 (5 bases each). The germline CDR1 and CDR2 sequences are SGHKS and YYEKEE (reference sequence). This CDR3 spans 16 amino acids. V dropped 1 base and J dropped 0 bases, with 14 bases sitting between them. DNA for the CDR3: TGTGCCAGCAGCTTGCTTGGGACCGAGAGCTCCTACGAGCAGTACTTC. This encodes CASSLLGTESSYEQYF.

This clonotype was seen a handful of times. The chain uses TRBV12-3 or TRBV12-4 and TRBJ2-5; 9 bases match TRBD2. This CDR3 has 16 amino acids. V lost 3 bases, J lost 5 bases, and 10 bases stayed unmatched. CDR3 coding DNA: TGTGCCAGCAGTTTCAGTAGCGGGAGTCGGGATGAGACCCAGTACTTC. This codes for CASSFSSGSRDETQYF.

The table lists this clonotype with a few counts. V usage is TRBV12-3 or TRBV12-4 and J usage is TRBJ2-7, with D tentatively TRBD1 (6 bases). V dropped 2 bases and J dropped 5 bases, with 7 bases sitting between them. This CDR3 spans 12 amino acids. DNA for the CDR3: TGTGCCAGCAGTTTAAGGGGGAACGAGCAGTACTTC. Its translation: CASSLRGNEQYF.

The rearrangement joins TRBV3-1 to TRBJ2-5; D remains ambiguous. This CDR3 spans 17 amino acids. CDR1 LGHDT and CDR2 YNNKEL come from the germline V gene (reference sequence). The V and J ends lost 4 bases and 0 bases respectively, with 18 bases between them. The CDR3 nucleotides are TGTGCCAGCAGCCTACAATATCCCTGGGCCAACCAAGAGACCCAGTACTTC. This encodes CASSLQYPWANQETQYF.

This clonotype was counted only a few times. The chain carries TRBV5-6 and TRBJ2-5; 9 positions agree with TRBD1. The CDR3 length is 15 residues. Germline CDR1 and CDR2: SGHDT and YYEEEE. Germline trimming cut 4 bases from V and 5 bases from J; bases unmatched to any gene: 9. The CDR3 is CASSQTQGATETQYF. CDR3 DNA: TGTGCCAGCAGCCAAACACAGGGGGCGACGGAGACCCAGTACTTC.

In this sample, this clonotype turned up many times. The chain uses TRBV12-3 or TRBV12-4 and TRBJ1-2; D is ambiguous. V was shortened by 5 bases and J by 6 bases, with 13 bases between the two germline ends. This CDR3 region has 13 residues. The CDR3 here is CASSPLRINGYTF. For the CDR3, the DNA is TGTGCCAGCAGTCCACTACGGATAAATGGCTACACCTTC.

This clonotype has only a few counts. The chain carries TRBV9 and TRBJ2-7, with 8 bases aligning to TRBD1. CDR3 length: 15 amino acids. Germline-derived CDR1 and CDR2 are SGDLS and YYNGEE. The ends lost 2 bases at V and 2 bases at J; junction bases unmatched: 6. CDR3 sequence reads: CASSVETGATYEQYF. CDR3 sequence (DNA): TGTGCCAGCAGCGTCGAGACAGGGGCAACCTACGAGCAGTACTTC.

The chain links TRBV3-1 to TRBJ2-1, with 7 bases lining up with TRBD2. This CDR3 comprises 16 residues. From germline, CDR1 is LGHDT and CDR2 YNNKEL (reference sequence). The V gene end was trimmed by 3 bases and the J gene end by 6 bases; junction bases not matched to a gene: 11. Here the CDR3 reads CASSHGRPYSGNEQFF. In DNA form, the CDR3 reads TGTGCCAGCAGCCACGGGAGGCCCTATTCGGGCAATGAGCAGTTCTTC.

This clonotype was detected ten times or more. The chain combines TRBV20-1 with TRBJ1-1, with 8 bases aligning to TRBD1. Germline CDR1 and CDR2: DFQATT and SNEGSKA (reference sequence). The V and J ends lost 4 bases and 7 bases, in that order; junction bases with no gene match: 8. The CDR3 loop spans 13 amino acids. The CDR3: CSAIPPGTGEAFF. CDR3 sequence (DNA): TGCAGTGCTATCCCACCGGGGACAGGTGAAGCTTTCTTT.

This clonotype appeared a few times. This chain links TRBV10-3 with TRBJ2-2, with TRBD2 identical over 7 bases. J was trimmed by 10 bases and V by 3 bases; bases with no gene match: 17. Looked up from germline, CDR1 is ENHRY and CDR2 is SYGVKD. The CDR3 has 17 residues. CDR3 residues: CAISEVVGRRGNEELFF. The CDR3 region has the DNA TGTGCCATCAGTGAAGTTGTGGGTCGGCGGGGGAACGAGGAGCTGTTTTTT.

The chain carries TRBV12-3 or TRBV12-4 and TRBJ2-7; no reliable D call. This CDR3 region has 14 residues. V lost 3 bases and J 5 bases, leaving 14 bases between the germline ends. The CDR3 sequence is CASSFRQIGHEQYF. Here the CDR3 DNA reads TGTGCCAGCAGTTTTCGTCAGATCGGCCACGAGCAGTACTTC.